This T cell receptor (beta chain) was obtained from a study of molecular identifiers for immune sequencing clone quantification. About the study: Replicate RNA came from roughly 20,000 or 100,000 naive CD8 cells and was split five ways, and four parts were sequenced.

CDR1 and CDR2 (germline): LNHDA, SQIVND (reference sequence). This CDR3 region has 14 residues. J lost 15 bases, V lost 3 bases, and 12 bases had no gene match. From the PCR reads, TCRdb called clonotypes with MiXCR, one entry per CDR3 protein. The profile shows approximately 630,000 distinct CDR3 sequences, about 25% of them singletons. RNA fractions of 10%, 30% or 50% and about 18,000 to 1,000,000 sorted cells were the source of naive CD8 libraries. This sequence originates from a human donor in good health. Some libraries in this study had Jurkat cell RNA spiked in. The material sequenced was naive CD8+ T cells from blood, with Jurkat cell RNA spiked in. Stated subset: FACS-sorted CD8+CD4-CCR7+CD45RA+ naive T cells. V gene TRBV19 combines with J gene TRBJ1-4, with 8 bases aligning to TRBD1. In DNA, the CDR3 is TGTGCCAGTAGTATTTCTGAGGCCGGGACAGGTGTGTTTTTT. Protein: CASSISEAGTGVFF.